This is a list of T cell receptor beta chains from one sample in a study of blood T cell repertoires in COVID-19. Assay: immunoSEQ multiplex PCR; the TCRdb copy retains only in-frame clones and omits some. The table shows around 250,000 clones, with approximately 86% occurring only once. Sequencing was done on a sample of peripheral blood. Receptor source: a woman aged 55 to 70 who had recovered from COVID-19. CDR3s include the opening cysteine and the closing phenylalanine or tryptophan. A D gene is named only where the DNA matches it firmly. Size is stated for part of the rows, as once, few or many counts, or as a class when the clone is expanded.

j_call clone_size d_call v_call cdr3_aa cdr3_nt
TRBJ2-3 . . TRBV13 CASSSPQRGTDTQYF TGTGCCAGCAGCTCCCCCCAGCGGGGCACAGATACGCAGTATTTT
TRBJ1-6 . TRBD1 TRBV7-9 CASSISPGQGNYNSPLHF TGTGCCAGCAGCATATCGCCGGGACAGGGGAACTATAATTCACCCCTCCACTTT
TRBJ2-5 . . TRBV28 CASRTPGDEETQYF TGTGCCAGCAGGACCCCAGGGGACGAGGAGACCCAGTACTTC
TRBJ2-2 . . TRBV5-1 CASRGVGNTGELFF TGCGCCAGCAGAGGGGTAGGGAACACCGGGGAGCTGTTTTTT
TRBJ1-1 . . TRBV11-3 CASSRYLSTEAFF TGTGCCAGCAGCCGATACCTAAGCACTGAAGCTTTCTTT
TRBJ2-3 . TRBD2 TRBV3-1/TRBV3-2 CASSQGLAGGTDTQYF TGTGCCAGCAGCCAAGGACTAGCGGGCGGCACAGATACGCAGTATTTT
TRBJ2-3 . . TRBV6-5 CASSYSRDSTDTQYF TGTGCCAGCAGTTACTCTAGGGACTCCACAGATACGCAGTATTTT
TRBJ2-3 . TRBD2 TRBV7-3 CASSSWTSGGGDTQYF TGTGCCAGCAGCTCTTGGACTAGCGGGGGAGGGGATACGCAGTATTTT
TRBJ1-2 . . TRBV10-3 CATLGHGGNYGYTF TGTGCCACTCTGGGACATGGGGGAAACTATGGCTACACCTTC
TRBJ1-2 . . TRBV9 CASSVGYSGVYGYTF TGTGCCAGCAGCGTAGGGTACTCCGGGGTTTACGGCTACACCTTC
TRBJ2-5 . TRBD2 TRBV19 CASSILGGEQETQYF TGTGCCAGTAGTATACTGGGGGGGGAACAAGAGACCCAGTACTTC
TRBJ2-7 many TRBD2 TRBV11-2 CAVDLGGVYYEQYF TGTGCCGTGGACCTCGGGGGGGTTTATTACGAGCAGTACTTC
TRBJ2-7 once TRBD2 TRBV28 CASSPSGLAGIDEQYF TGTGCCAGCAGTCCCTCGGGACTAGCGGGGATCGACGAGCAGTACTTC
TRBJ2-3 . . TRBV5-1 CASSLETTGSLTDTQYF TGCGCCAGCAGCTTGGAAACGACAGGATCTCTCACAGATACGCAGTATTTT
TRBJ2-5 . . TRBV18 CASSPPGNSGETQYF TGTGCCAGCTCACCCCCTGGAAACAGCGGAGAGACCCAGTACTTC
TRBJ1-5 . TRBD1 TRBV7-9 CASNPQGGYQPQHF TGTGCCAGCAACCCACAGGGGGGATATCAGCCCCAGCATTTT
TRBJ2-7 . . TRBV10-3 CAIRGLSKVEQYF TGTGCCATCAGGGGACTGTCCAAGGTCGAGCAGTACTTC
TRBJ2-2 . . TRBV7-9 CASRRGTNTGELFF TGTGCCAGCAGGAGAGGGACGAACACCGGGGAGCTGTTTTTT
TRBJ1-2 once TRBD1 TRBV3-1/TRBV3-2 CASSHSGQGAYGYTF TGTGCCAGCAGCCATTCTGGACAGGGGGCTTATGGCTACACCTTC
TRBJ2-3 . TRBD2 TRBV6-6 CASSRGQMRLAGGPDTQYF TGTGCCAGCAGTCGCGGCCAGATGAGACTAGCGGGGGGTCCAGATACGCAGTATTTT
TRBJ2-3 . . TRBV4-2 CASSPGSGTDTQYF TGTGCCAGCAGCCCGGGGAGCGGCACAGATACGCAGTATTTT
TRBJ2-3 . . TRBV13 CASSPGVKRSTDTQYF TGTGCCAGCAGCCCGGGGGTAAAAAGGAGCACAGATACGCAGTATTTT
TRBJ2-1 . TRBD2 TRBV7-9 CASSLGWTSGGREQFF TGTGCCAGCAGCTTAGGTTGGACTAGCGGGGGTAGGGAGCAGTTCTTC
TRBJ1-5 . TRBD1 TRBV27 CASSPQDRESQHF TGTGCCAGCAGTCCGCAAGACAGGGAGTCCCAGCATTTT
TRBJ1-1 . . TRBV5-1 CASSLKSDTTEAFF TGCGCCAGCAGCTTGAAATCGGACACCACTGAAGCTTTCTTT
TRBJ2-7 . . TRBV6-5 CASTPRSSFSYEQYF TGTGCCAGCACCCCGAGGAGTTCGTTCTCCTACGAGCAGTACTTC
TRBJ1-5 . . TRBV19 CASSESSILARPQHF TGTGCCAGTAGTGAGAGCAGTATCCTAGCGAGGCCCCAGCATTTT
TRBJ1-2 . . TRBV28 CASSPTGTYGYTF TGTGCCAGCAGCCCGACTGGGACTTACGGCTACACCTTC
TRBJ2-5 . TRBD2 TRBV9 CASSVRGVRETQYF TGTGCCAGCAGCGTACGGGGGGTTCGAGAGACCCAGTACTTC
TRBJ2-1 few . TRBV3-1/TRBV3-2 CASSRLSYNEQFF TGTGCCAGCAGCCGACTGTCCTACAATGAGCAGTTCTTC
TRBJ2-1 few . TRBV5-1 CASSLGGADNEQFF TGCGCCAGCAGCTTAGGGGGGGCCGACAATGAGCAGTTCTTC
TRBJ1-5 . TRBD1 TRBV4-1 CASSYRDRGQPQHF TGCGCCAGCAGCTACCGGGACAGGGGTCAGCCCCAGCATTTT
TRBJ1-6 . . TRBV5-1 CASSLDGSNSYNSPLHF TGCGCCAGCAGCTTGGATGGCTCCAACTCCTATAATTCACCCCTCCACTTT
TRBJ2-7 . . TRBV27 CASSLLQGAGQYF TGTGCCAGCAGTTTGTTACAGGGCGCGGGGCAGTACTTC
TRBJ1-2 . . TRBV19 CASSNRGRDGYTF TGTGCCAGTAGTAATCGGGGGAGAGATGGCTACACCTTC
TRBJ2-3 . TRBD1 TRBV12-5 CASGIGQGADTQYF TGTGCTAGTGGTATCGGACAGGGTGCAGATACGCAGTATTTT
TRBJ2-1 . TRBD1 TRBV9 CASSARQGNEQFF TGTGCCAGCAGCGCTCGACAGGGAAATGAGCAGTTCTTC
TRBJ1-3 . . TRBV5-4 CASSPGDRRGTIYF TGTGCCAGCAGCCCGGGGGACCGCCGAGGCACCATATATTTT
TRBJ1-6 . TRBD1 TRBV6-6 CASSRAASGTDSSPLHF TGTGCCAGCAGCCGAGCCGCATCTGGGACAGATAGTTCACCCCTCCACTTT
TRBJ2-1 . . TRBV19 CASSIVTGADNEQFF TGTGCCAGTAGTATAGTCACTGGGGCAGACAATGAGCAGTTCTTC
TRBJ1-2 . . TRBV4-3 CASSEGKRDNRGYTF TGCGCCAGCAGCGAAGGAAAGCGGGACAATAGGGGCTACACCTTC
TRBJ1-1 . . TRBV3-1/TRBV3-2 CASSFTGVTEAFF TGTGCCAGCAGCTTTACGGGGGTCACTGAAGCTTTCTTT
TRBJ2-7 . TRBD1 TRBV6-2/TRBV6-3 CASSRDRDYYEQYF TGTGCCAGCAGCCGGGACAGGGATTACTACGAGCAGTACTTC
TRBJ1-2 . . TRBV5-1 CASSQSSREANYGYTF TGCGCCAGCAGCCAATCGTCTCGGGAAGCTAACTATGGCTACACCTTC
TRBJ1-2 once TRBD1 TRBV5-4 CASSLGTGGIYGYTF TGTGCCAGCAGCTTGGGGACAGGGGGCATCTATGGCTACACCTTC
TRBJ1-2 . . TRBV7-9 CASSLSAGANYGYTF TGTGCCAGCAGCTTATCGGCAGGCGCTAACTATGGCTACACCTTC
TRBJ2-7 once . TRBV27 CASSPLGATYEQYF TGTGCCAGCAGTCCCCTGGGGGCAACCTACGAGCAGTACTTC